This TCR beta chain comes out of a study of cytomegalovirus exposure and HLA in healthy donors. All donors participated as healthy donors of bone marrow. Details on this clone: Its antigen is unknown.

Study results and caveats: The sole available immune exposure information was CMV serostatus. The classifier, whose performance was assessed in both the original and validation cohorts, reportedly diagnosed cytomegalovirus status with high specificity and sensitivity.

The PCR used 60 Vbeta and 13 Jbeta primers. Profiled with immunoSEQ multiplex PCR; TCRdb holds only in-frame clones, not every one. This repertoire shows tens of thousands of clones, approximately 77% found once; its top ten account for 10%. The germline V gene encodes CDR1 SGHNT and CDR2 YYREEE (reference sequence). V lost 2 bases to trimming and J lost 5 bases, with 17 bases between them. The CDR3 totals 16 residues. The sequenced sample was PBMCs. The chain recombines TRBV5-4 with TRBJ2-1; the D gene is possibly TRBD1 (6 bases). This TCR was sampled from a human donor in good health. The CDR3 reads CASSFPHREPNNEQFF. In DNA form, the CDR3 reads TGTGCCAGCAGCTTCCCTCACAGGGAACCTAACAATGAGCAGTTCTTC. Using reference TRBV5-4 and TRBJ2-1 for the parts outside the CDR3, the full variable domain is ETGVTQSPTHLIKTRGQQVTLRCSSQSGHNTVSWYQQALGQGPQFIFQYYREEENGRGNFPPRFSGLQFPNYSSELNVNALELDDSALYLCASSFPHREPNNEQFFGPGTRLTVL.